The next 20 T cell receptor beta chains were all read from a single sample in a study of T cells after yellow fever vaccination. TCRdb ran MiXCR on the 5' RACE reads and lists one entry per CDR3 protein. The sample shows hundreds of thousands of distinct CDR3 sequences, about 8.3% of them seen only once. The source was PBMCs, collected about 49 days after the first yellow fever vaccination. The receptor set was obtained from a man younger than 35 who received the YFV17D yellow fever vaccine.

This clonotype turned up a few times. This CDR3 is CASRDTNEQFF. CDR3 sequence (DNA): TGTGCCAGCAGAGACACCAATGAGCAGTTCTTC. The rearrangement joins TRBV3-1 to TRBJ2-1; D is ambiguous. The CDR3 sequence is 11 residues long. Germline CDR1 reads LGHDT; CDR2 reads YNNKEL (reference sequence). Trimming left V 6 bases short and J 6 bases short, with 6 bases between.

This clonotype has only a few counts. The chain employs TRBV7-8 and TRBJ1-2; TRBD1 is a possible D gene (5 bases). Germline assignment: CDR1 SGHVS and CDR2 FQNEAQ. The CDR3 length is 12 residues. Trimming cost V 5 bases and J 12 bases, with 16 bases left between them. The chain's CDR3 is CASSLDVGGHTF. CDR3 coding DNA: TGTGCCAGCAGCCTAGATGTGGGGGGACACACCTTC.

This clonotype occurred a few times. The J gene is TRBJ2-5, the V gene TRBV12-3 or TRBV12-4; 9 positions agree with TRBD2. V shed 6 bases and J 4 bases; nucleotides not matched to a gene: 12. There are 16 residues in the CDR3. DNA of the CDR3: TGTGCCAGCAGCTTACTTGTAGGCGGGGGGGGAGAGACCCAGTACTTC. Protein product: CASSLLVGGGGETQYF.

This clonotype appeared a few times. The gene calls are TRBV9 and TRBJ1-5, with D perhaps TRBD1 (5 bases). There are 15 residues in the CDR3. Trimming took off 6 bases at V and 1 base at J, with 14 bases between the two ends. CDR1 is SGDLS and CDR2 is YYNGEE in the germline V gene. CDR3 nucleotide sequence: TGTGCCAGCACCCCGGGGCAGGACAGCAATCAGCCCCAGCATTTT. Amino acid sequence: CASTPGQDSNQPQHF.

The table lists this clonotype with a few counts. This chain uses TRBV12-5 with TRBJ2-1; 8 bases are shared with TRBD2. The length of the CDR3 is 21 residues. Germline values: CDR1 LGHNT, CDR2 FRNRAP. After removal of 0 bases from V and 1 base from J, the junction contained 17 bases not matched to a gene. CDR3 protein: CASGLVNLPVSGVGSYNEQFF. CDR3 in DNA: TGTGCTAGTGGTTTGGTAAACCTCCCAGTTAGCGGGGTAGGTTCCTACAATGAGCAGTTCTTC.

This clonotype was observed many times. CDR3: CASSLRGHPDTQYF. The CDR3 DNA reads TGTGCCAGCAGCTTAAGGGGGCACCCAGATACGCAGTATTTT. The gene calls are TRBV7-2 and TRBJ2-3, with 7 bases lining up with TRBD1. J was trimmed by 4 bases and V by 2 bases; bases with no gene match: 3. From germline, CDR1 is SGHTA and CDR2 FQGNSA. The CDR3 consists of 14 residues.

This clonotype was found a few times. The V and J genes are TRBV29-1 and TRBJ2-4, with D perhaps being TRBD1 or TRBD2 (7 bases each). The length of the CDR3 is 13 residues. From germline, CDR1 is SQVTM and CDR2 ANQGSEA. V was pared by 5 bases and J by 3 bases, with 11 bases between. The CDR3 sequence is CSVFRGGKNIQYF. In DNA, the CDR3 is TGCAGCGTTTTCAGGGGGGGCAAAAACATTCAGTACTTC.

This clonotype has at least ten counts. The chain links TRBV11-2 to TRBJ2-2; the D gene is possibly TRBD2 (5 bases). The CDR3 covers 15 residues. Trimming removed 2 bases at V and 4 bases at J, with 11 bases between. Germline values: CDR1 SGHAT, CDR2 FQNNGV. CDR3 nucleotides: TGTGCCAGCAGCTTATGGCTAGCTAGCACCGGGGAGCTGTTTTTT. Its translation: CASSLWLASTGELFF. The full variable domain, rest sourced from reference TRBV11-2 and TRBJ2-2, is EAGVAQSPRYKIIEKRQSVAFWCNPISGHATLYWYQQILGQGPKLLIQFQNNGVVDDSQLPKDRFSAERLKGVDSTLKIQPAKLEDSAVYLCASSLWLASTGELFFGEGSRLTVL.

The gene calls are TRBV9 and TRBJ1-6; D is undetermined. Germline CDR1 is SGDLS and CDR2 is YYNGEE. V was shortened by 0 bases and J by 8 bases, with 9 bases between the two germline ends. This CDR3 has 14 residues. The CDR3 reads CASSVGALDSPLHF. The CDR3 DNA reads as TGTGCCAGCAGCGTAGGGGCGTTGGATTCACCCCTCCACTTT.

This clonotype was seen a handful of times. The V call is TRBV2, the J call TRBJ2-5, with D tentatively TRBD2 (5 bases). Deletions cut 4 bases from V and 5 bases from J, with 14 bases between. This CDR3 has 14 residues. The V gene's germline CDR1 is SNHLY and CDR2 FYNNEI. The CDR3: CASSAESGEETQYF. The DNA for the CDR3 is TGTGCCAGCAGTGCCGAATCCGGGGAGGAGACCCAGTACTTC. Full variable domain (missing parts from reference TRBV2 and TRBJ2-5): EPEVTQTPSHQVTQMGQEVILRCVPISNHLYFYWYRQILGQKVEFLVSFYNNEISEKSEIFDDQFSVERPDGSNFTLKIRSTKLEDSAMYFCASSAESGEETQYFGPGTRLLVL.

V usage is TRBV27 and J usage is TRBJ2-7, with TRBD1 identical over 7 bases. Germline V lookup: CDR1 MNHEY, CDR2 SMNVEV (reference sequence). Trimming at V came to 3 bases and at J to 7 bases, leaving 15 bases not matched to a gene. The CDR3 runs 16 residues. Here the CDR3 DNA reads TGTGCCAGCAGTTTGGTACGACAGGGAACGGTCGGGGAGCAGTACTTC. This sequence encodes CASSLVRQGTVGEQYF.

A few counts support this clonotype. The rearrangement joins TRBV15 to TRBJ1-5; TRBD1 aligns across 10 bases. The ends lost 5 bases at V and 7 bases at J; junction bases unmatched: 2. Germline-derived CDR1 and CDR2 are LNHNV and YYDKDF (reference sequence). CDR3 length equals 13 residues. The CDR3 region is CATSGQGDQPQHF. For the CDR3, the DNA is TGTGCCACCAGCGGACAGGGGGACCAGCCCCAGCATTTT.

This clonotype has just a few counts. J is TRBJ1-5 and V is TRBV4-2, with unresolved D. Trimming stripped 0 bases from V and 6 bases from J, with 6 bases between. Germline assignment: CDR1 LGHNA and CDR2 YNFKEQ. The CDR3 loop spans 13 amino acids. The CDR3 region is CASSQDYSQPQHF. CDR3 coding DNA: TGTGCCAGCAGCCAAGATTATAGTCAGCCCCAGCATTTT.

The CDR3 loop reads CASSASGTSTDTQYF. The CDR3 DNA follows: TGTGCCAGTAGTGCCTCCGGGACTAGCACAGATACGCAGTATTTT. V and J are TRBV19 and TRBJ2-3; possibly TRBD2 for D (6 bases). CDR1 LNHDA and CDR2 SQIVND come from the germline V gene (reference sequence). Trimming shortened V by 5 bases and J by 0 bases, and 12 bases separated the two germline ends. The CDR3 consists of 15 residues.

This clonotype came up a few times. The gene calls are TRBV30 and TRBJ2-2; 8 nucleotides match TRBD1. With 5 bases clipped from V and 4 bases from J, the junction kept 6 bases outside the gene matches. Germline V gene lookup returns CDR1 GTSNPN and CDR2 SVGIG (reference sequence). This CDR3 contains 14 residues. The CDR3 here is CAWLRTGSTGELFF. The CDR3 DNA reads TGTGCCTGGTTGCGGACAGGGTCCACCGGGGAGCTGTTTTTT.

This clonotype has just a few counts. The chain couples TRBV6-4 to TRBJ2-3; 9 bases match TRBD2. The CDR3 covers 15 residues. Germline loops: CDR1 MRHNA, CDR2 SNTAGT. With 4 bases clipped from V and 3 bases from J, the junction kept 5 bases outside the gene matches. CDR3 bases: TGTGCCAGCAGTGCCCTAGCGGGGAGGACAGATACGCAGTATTTT. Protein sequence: CASSALAGRTDTQYF.

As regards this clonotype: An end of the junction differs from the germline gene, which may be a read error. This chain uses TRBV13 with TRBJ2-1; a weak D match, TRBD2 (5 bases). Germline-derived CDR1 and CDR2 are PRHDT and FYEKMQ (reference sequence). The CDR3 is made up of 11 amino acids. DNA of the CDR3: TGTGCCAGCAGCCCGGAGGCCCTCGTCCTCTTC. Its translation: CASSPEALVLF. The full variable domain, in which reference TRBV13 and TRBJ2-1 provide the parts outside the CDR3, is AAGVIQSPRHLIKEKRETATLKCYPIPRHDTVYWYQQGPGQDPQFLISFYEKMQSDKGSIPDRFSAQQFSDYHSELNMSSLELGDSALYFCASSPEALVLFGPGTRLTVL.

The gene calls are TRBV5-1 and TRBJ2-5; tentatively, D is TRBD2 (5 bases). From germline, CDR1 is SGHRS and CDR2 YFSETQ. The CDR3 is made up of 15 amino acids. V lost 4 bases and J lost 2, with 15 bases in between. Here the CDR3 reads CASSGSGLAQETQYF. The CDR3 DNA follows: TGCGCCAGCAGCGGGTCCGGACTTGCACAAGAGACCCAGTACTTC.

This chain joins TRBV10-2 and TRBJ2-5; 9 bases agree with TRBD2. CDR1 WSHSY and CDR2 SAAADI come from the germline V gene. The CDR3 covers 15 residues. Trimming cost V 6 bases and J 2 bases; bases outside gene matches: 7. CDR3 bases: TGCGCCAGCAGCGAGCTAGCGGGGTCGCAAGAGACCCAGTACTTC. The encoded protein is CASSELAGSQETQYF.

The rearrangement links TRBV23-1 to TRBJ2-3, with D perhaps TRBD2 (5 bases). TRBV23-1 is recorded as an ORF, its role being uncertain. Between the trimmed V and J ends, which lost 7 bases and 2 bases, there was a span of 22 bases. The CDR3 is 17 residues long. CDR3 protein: CASNRPGRAPLTDTQYF. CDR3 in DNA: TGCGCCAGCAATAGACCGGGAAGGGCCCCCCTCACAGATACGCAGTATTTT.